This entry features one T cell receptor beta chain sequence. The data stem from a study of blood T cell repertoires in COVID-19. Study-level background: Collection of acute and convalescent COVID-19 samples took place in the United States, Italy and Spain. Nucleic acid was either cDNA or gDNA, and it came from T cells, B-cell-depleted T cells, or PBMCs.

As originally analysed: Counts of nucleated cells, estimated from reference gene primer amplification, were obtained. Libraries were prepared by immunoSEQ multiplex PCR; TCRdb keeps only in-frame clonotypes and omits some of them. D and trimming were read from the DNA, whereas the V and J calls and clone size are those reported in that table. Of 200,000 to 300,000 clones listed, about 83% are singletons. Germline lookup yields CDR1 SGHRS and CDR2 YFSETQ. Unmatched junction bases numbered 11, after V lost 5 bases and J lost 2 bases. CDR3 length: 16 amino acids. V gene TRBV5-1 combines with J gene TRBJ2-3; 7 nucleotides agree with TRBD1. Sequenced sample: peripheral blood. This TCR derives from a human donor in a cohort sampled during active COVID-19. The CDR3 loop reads CASRNPRDSITDTQYF. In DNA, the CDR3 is TGCGCCAGCAGGAACCCCCGGGACAGTATCACAGATACGCAGTATTTT.